This passage covers 27 T cell receptor beta chains from one sample sequenced in a study of CD8+ T cells in alopecia areata. TCR sequencing used cDNA made by reverse transcription of extracted RNA. The table came from immunoSEQ multiplex PCR; TCRdb's copy has only in-frame clones and leaves some out. Seen here are hundreds of thousands of clones, approximately 72% observed once, and the top ten hold around 1.3%. Treatment here: oral pan-JAK inhibitor, 5-10 mg twice daily. Sequences were derived from CD4+ T cells sorted from blood, sampled around week 46, from a patient treated with tofacitinib. The receptors derive from a human donor with alopecia areata.

The chain links TRBV7-2 to TRBJ2-5; D uncertain. The V and J ends lost 0 bases and 3 bases respectively, with 2 bases between them. The CDR3 runs to 12 residues. Germline loops: CDR1 SGHTA, CDR2 FQGNSA. The CDR3 loop is CASSLAKETQYF. CDR3 coding DNA: TGTGCCAGCAGCTTAGCGAAAGAGACCCAGTACTTC. The entire variable domain, with the rest obtained from reference TRBV7-2 and TRBJ2-5, is as follows: GAGVSQSPSNKVTEKGKDVELRCDPISGHTALYWYRQSLGQGLEFLIYFQGNSAPDKSGLPSDRFSAERTGGSVSTLTIQRTQQEDSAVYLCASSLAKETQYFGPGTRLLVL.

This clone was recorded a few times. This chain uses TRBV7-8 with TRBJ1-5; a weak D match, TRBD1 (5 bases). Trimming took off 5 bases at V and 1 base at J, with 15 bases between the two ends. Germline CDR1 is SGHVS and CDR2 is FQNEAQ. This CDR3 comprises 16 residues. CDR3 nucleotides: TGTGCCAGCAGCGGAAGAGCAGGGACCAGCAATCAGCCCCAGCATTTT. This sequence encodes CASSGRAGTSNQPQHF. The complete variable domain, with remaining parts taken from reference TRBV7-8 and TRBJ1-5, reads GAGVSQSPRYKVAKRGQDVALRCDPISGHVSLFWYQQALGQGPEFLTYFQNEAQLDKSGLPSDRFFAERPEGSVSTLKIQRTQQEDSAVYLCASSGRAGTSNQPQHFGDGTRLSIL.

This rearrangement joins TRBV7-6 to TRBJ2-7; the D is unclear. Germline V gene sequence: CDR1 SGHVS, CDR2 FNYEAQ. The CDR3 has 14 residues. V was clipped by 0 bases and J by 7 bases, with 13 bases between them. The CDR3 DNA follows: TGTGCCAGCAGCTTAGCGGGTCATCTCCAGGAGCAGTACTTC. Protein: CASSLAGHLQEQYF. Variable domain in full (rest from reference TRBV7-6 and TRBJ2-7): GAGVSQSPRYKVTKRGQDVALRCDPISGHVSLYWYRQALGQGPEFLTYFNYEAQQDKSGLPNDRFSAERPEGSISTLTIQRTEQRDSAMYRCASSLAGHLQEQYFGPGTRLTVT.

The chain links TRBV5-1 to TRBJ2-1; 11 bases align to TRBD2. CDR1 SGHRS and CDR2 YFSETQ come from the germline V gene. CDR3 size: 15 residues. V lost 4 bases, J lost 6 bases, and 6 bases stayed unmatched. The CDR3 loop is CASSPQTSGANEQFF. The CDR3 DNA follows: TGCGCCAGCAGCCCTCAGACTAGCGGGGCCAATGAGCAGTTCTTC.

The rearrangement joins TRBV27 to TRBJ2-3; D unresolved. The CDR3 runs 13 residues. CDR1 is MNHEY and CDR2 is SMNVEV in the germline V gene (reference sequence). V lost 8 bases and J lost 2, with 11 bases in between. The CDR3 DNA reads TGTGCCAGCGCTCACCGGACCACAGATACGCAGTATTTT. It encodes CASAHRTTDTQYF.

The chain has TRBV29-1 and TRBJ2-7; D remains ambiguous. Trimming removed 5 bases from V and 5 bases from J, with 10 bases in between. Germline V gene lookup returns CDR1 SQVTM and CDR2 ANQGSEA. There are 11 residues in the CDR3. CDR3 region: CSVPWANEQYF. Here the CDR3 DNA reads TGCAGCGTTCCCTGGGCGAACGAGCAGTACTTC.

The V and J genes are TRBV5-4 and TRBJ2-6; D possibly corresponds to TRBD1 (5 bases). Germline V CDR1 and CDR2: SGHNT, YYREEE (reference sequence). V was clipped by 1 base and J by 4 bases, with 9 bases between them. The CDR3 length is 15 residues. CDR3: CASSLYQGGANVLTF. The CDR3 nucleotides are TGTGCCAGCAGCTTGTACCAGGGAGGGGCCAACGTCCTGACTTTC.

V is TRBV4-3 and J is TRBJ2-1; 12 nucleotides match TRBD2. The length of the CDR3 is 19 residues. Germline trimming cut 0 bases from V and 4 bases from J; bases unmatched to any gene: 10. Germline V gives CDR1 LGHNA, CDR2 YSLEER. In nucleotides, the CDR3 is TGCGCCAGCAGCCAAGACTCGGTTACTAGCGGGGGGAAATACAATGAGCAGTTCTTC. It encodes CASSQDSVTSGGKYNEQFF.

This chain links TRBV10-3 with TRBJ1-6; TRBD1 matches 7 bases. CDR3 length: 14 amino acids. Germline lookup yields CDR1 ENHRY and CDR2 SYGVKD. V lost 0 bases and J lost 14; bases outside the gene matches: 7. The DNA of the CDR3 is TGTGCCATCAGTGAGTCGGGACAGCGTTCGACCCTCCACTTT. Its translation is CAISESGQRSTLHF.

The chain links TRBV30 to TRBJ2-5, with a tentative D call TRBD1 (5 bases). The J call may not be correct, given that the DNA end is closer to TRBJ2-7. The CDR3 contains 13 residues. Germline assignment: CDR1 GTSNPN and CDR2 SVGIG (reference sequence). The CDR3 loop reads CAWRGFVGAEQYF. DNA of the CDR3: TGTGCCTGGAGGGGTTTCGTAGGGGCCGAGCAGTACTTC.

This clone was counted between two and nine times. The chain has TRBV15 and TRBJ2-3; D unclear. Per germline, CDR1 LNHNV and CDR2 YYDKDF (reference sequence). The length of the CDR3 is 14 residues. Trimming removed 4 bases from V and 4 bases from J, with 12 bases in between. The CDR3 nucleotides are TGTGCCACCAGCAACCAGTATGTCCCAGATACGCAGTATTTT. Translating it yields CATSNQYVPDTQYF.

The V and J genes are TRBV28 and TRBJ2-7; D possibly matches TRBD1 or TRBD2 (6 bases each). The CDR3 sequence is 14 residues long. V lost 3 bases and J 3 bases, leaving 12 bases between the germline ends. Germline CDR1 reads MDHEN; CDR2 reads SYDVKM. CDR3 nucleotides: TGTGCCAGCAGTTTTCCGGGGGCGGGCTACGAGCAGTACTTC. Protein: CASSFPGAGYEQYF.

The gene calls are TRBV6-5 and TRBJ1-1, with a weak D call TRBD1 (6 bases). CDR1 is MNHEY, CDR2 SVGAGI, per germline. V shed 6 bases and J shed 5 bases, with 10 bases lying between them. This CDR3 is built from 12 residues. CDR3 region: CASRQGMTEAFF. DNA for the CDR3: TGTGCCAGCAGGCAGGGGATGACTGAAGCTTTCTTT.

This clone has a handful of counts. The chain combines TRBV4-1 with TRBJ2-7; D unresolved. Germline V gene sequence: CDR1 MGHRA, CDR2 YSYEKL. The V gene lost 1 base and the J gene lost 3 bases, with 10 bases spanning the gap. This CDR3 comprises 14 residues. In nucleotides, the CDR3 is TGCGCCAGCAGCCAAGTTGTGGGGAACTACGAGCAGTACTTC. It translates to CASSQVVGNYEQYF.

The chain has TRBV15 and TRBJ2-5; 8 bases map to TRBD1. This CDR3 is built from 16 residues. With 0 bases clipped from V and 2 bases from J, the junction kept 5 bases outside the gene matches. Germline V gene sequence: CDR1 LNHNV, CDR2 YYDKDF (reference sequence). The CDR3 loop reads CATSRDPQGVQETQYF. As DNA, the CDR3 is TGTGCCACCAGCAGAGATCCACAGGGGGTTCAAGAGACCCAGTACTTC.

V usage is TRBV18 and J usage is TRBJ2-7; D might be TRBD2 (5 bases). Germline assignment: CDR1 KGHSH and CDR2 LQKENI. The CDR3 sequence is 13 residues long. V dropped 6 bases and J dropped 5 bases, with 14 bases sitting between them. CDR3 in amino acids: CASSQGPGDEQYF. The CDR3 DNA is TGTGCCAGCTCGCAAGGGCCCGGGGACGAGCAGTACTTC. The whole variable domain, remainder taken from reference TRBV18 and TRBJ2-7, is NAGVMQNPRHLVRRRGQEARLRCSPMKGHSHVYWYRQLPEEGLKFMVYLQKENIIDESGMPKERFSAEFPKEGPSILRIQQVVRGDSAAYFCASSQGPGDEQYFGPGTRLTVT.

This chain connects TRBV2 to TRBJ1-5, with unresolved D. Trimming took 3 bases from V and 6 from J, leaving 15 bases between them. CDR1 is SNHLY and CDR2 is FYNNEI in the germline V gene. CDR3 length equals 15 residues. CDR3 region: CASSDKAKRGQPQHF. In nucleotides, the CDR3 is TGTGCCAGCAGTGATAAAGCAAAACGGGGTCAGCCCCAGCATTTT. Variable domain in full (rest from reference TRBV2 and TRBJ1-5): EPEVTQTPSHQVTQMGQEVILRCVPISNHLYFYWYRQILGQKVEFLVSFYNNEISEKSEIFDDQFSVERPDGSNFTLKIRSTKLEDSAMYFCASSDKAKRGQPQHFGDGTRLSIL.

This clone showed up just once. This sequence joins TRBV13 and TRBJ2-1, with D perhaps assigned TRBD1 or TRBD2 (5 bases each). Germline loops: CDR1 PRHDT, CDR2 FYEKMQ (reference sequence). Trimming shortened V by 6 bases and J by 4 bases, and 10 bases separated the two germline ends. CDR3 length: 13 amino acids. CDR3 protein: CASRGTGYNEQFF. The CDR3 DNA is TGTGCCAGCAGGGGGACGGGGTACAATGAGCAGTTCTTC.

The rearrangement uses TRBV5-1 and TRBJ1-1, with D unclear. The germline CDR1 and CDR2 sequences are SGHRS and YFSETQ. Trimming removed 0 bases at V and 1 base at J, with 10 bases between. This CDR3 has 15 amino acids. CDR3 nucleotide sequence: TGCGCCAGCAGCTTGGGTGAACACCCGAACACTGAAGCTTTCTTT. It is translated as CASSLGEHPNTEAFF.

V gene TRBV4-3 combines with J gene TRBJ2-3; 12 nucleotides agree with TRBD2. J gave up 4 bases and V 0 bases, and 5 bases lay outside the gene matches. Per germline, CDR1 LGHNA and CDR2 YSLEER. The length of the CDR3 is 17 residues. The CDR3, as DNA: TGCGCCAGCAGCCAAGAACCGCTAGCGGGGGGGCCAGATACGCAGTATTTT. It yields the protein CASSQEPLAGGPDTQYF.

This clone has more than one count but fewer than ten. This chain joins TRBV29-1 and TRBJ2-1; no clear D gene. CDR3 size: 13 residues. Per the germline V gene, CDR1 is SQVTM and CDR2 is ANQGSEA. V lost 6 bases and J lost 6, with 15 bases in between. CDR3 in DNA: TGCAGCGTCGGAGCGAGATTGAGCAATGAGCAGTTCTTC. The encoded protein is CSVGARLSNEQFF.

CDR3 sequence (DNA): TGTGCCTGGAGTGGGGGGGAACTGTATGGCTACACCTTC. Its translation is CAWSGGELYGYTF. V is TRBV30 and J is TRBJ1-2, with D tentatively TRBD1 (5 bases). V was pared by 1 base and J by 5 bases, with 11 bases between. The germline V gene has CDR1 GTSNPN and CDR2 SVGIG (reference sequence). The CDR3 spans 13 residues. The full variable domain, its missing parts supplied by reference TRBV30 and TRBJ1-2, is SQTIHQWPATLVQPVGSPLSLECTVEGTSNPNLYWYRQAAGRGLQLLFYSVGIGQISSEVPQNLSASRPQDRQFILSSKKLLLSDSGFYLCAWSGGELYGYTFGSGTRLTVV.

The gene calls are TRBV30 and TRBJ2-7; 11 bases align to TRBD2. CDR1 is GTSNPN and CDR2 is SVGIG in the germline V gene (reference sequence). CDR3 length: 16 amino acids. Losses at the gene ends were 2 bases for V and 3 bases for J; bases not matched to a gene: 9. CDR3 coding DNA: TGTGCCTGGAGTCCGAGGCGACTAGCGGGGAACTACGAGCAGTACTTC. The encoded protein is CAWSPRRLAGNYEQYF.

This clone was recorded only once. The V gene is TRBV28, the J gene TRBJ1-2, with 9 bases aligning to TRBD1. With V trimmed by 5 bases and J by 2 bases, 6 bases remained unmatched. The germline V gene encodes CDR1 MDHEN and CDR2 SYDVKM. The CDR3 covers 15 residues. The CDR3 sequence: CASSGGGQGNYGYTF. The CDR3 nucleotides read TGTGCCAGCAGTGGAGGAGGACAGGGGAACTATGGCTACACCTTC.

Concerning this clone itself: Other DNA sequences in the sample encode the same CDR3. The V and J genes are TRBV7-3 and TRBJ2-3, with D uncertain. The CDR3 is made up of 13 amino acids. CDR1 and CDR2 (germline): SGHTA, FQGTGA. The V end lost 5 bases, the J end lost 3 bases, and 9 bases lay between the germline ends. The CDR3 loop reads CASSPDVTDTQYF. CDR3 sequence (DNA): TGTGCCAGCAGCCCAGATGTAACAGATACGCAGTATTTT. The entire variable domain, with the rest obtained from reference TRBV7-3 and TRBJ2-3, is as follows: GAGVSQTPSNKVTEKGKYVELRCDPISGHTALYWYRQSLGQGPEFLIYFQGTGAADDSGLPNDRFFAVRPEGSVSTLKIQRTERGDSAVYLCASSPDVTDTQYFGPGTRLTVL.

The rearrangement joins TRBV12-5 to TRBJ2-3; unclear D gene. Trimming shortened V by 3 bases and J by 2 bases, and 18 bases separated the two germline ends. The CDR3 runs to 17 residues. From germline, CDR1 is LGHNT and CDR2 FRNRAP. For the CDR3, the DNA is TGTGCTAGTGGTTTCCAAACACTGTTCACATTCACAGATACGCAGTATTTT. Its protein product is CASGFQTLFTFTDTQYF.

This clone occurred once. The chain couples TRBV2 to TRBJ2-7; the D is unclear. The germline CDR1 and CDR2 sequences are SNHLY and FYNNEI. CDR3 length: 13 residues. The ends were cut back, 6 bases at V and 0 bases at J, with 9 bases in the middle. The CDR3 region is CASRSGPSYEQYF. The CDR3 DNA is TGTGCCAGCAGGTCAGGACCCTCCTACGAGCAGTACTTC.